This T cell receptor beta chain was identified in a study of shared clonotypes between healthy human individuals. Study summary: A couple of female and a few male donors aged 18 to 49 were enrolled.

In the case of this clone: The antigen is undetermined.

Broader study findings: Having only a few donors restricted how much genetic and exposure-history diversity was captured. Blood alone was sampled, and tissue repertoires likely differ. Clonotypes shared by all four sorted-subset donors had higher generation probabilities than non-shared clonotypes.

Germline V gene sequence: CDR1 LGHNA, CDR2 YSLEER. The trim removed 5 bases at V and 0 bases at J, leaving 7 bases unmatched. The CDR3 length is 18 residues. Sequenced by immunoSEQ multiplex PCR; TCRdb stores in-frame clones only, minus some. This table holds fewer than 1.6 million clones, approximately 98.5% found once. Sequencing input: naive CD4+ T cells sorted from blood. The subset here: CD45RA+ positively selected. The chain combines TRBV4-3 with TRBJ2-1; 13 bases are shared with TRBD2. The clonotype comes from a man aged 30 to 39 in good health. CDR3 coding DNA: TGCGCCAGCAGCGGAGGGACTAGCGGGGCAATCTCCTACAATGAGCAGTTCTTC. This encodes CASSGGTSGAISYNEQFF.